The 10 T cell receptor beta chains below all came from one sample that was sequenced in a study of T cells in Graves' hyperthyroidism and ophthalmopathy (dated by TCRdb to 2018 to 2020). The library came from multiplex PCR. The sequencer listed for this sample is Illumina HiSeq 2000. TCR beta CDR3 regions were amplified from RNA transcripts. For the first round of RT-PCR on the TCR CDR3, the HTBI primer set was used together with the Qiagen OneStep RT-PCR kit. TCRdb redid the processing of the public reads, applying fastp at Q25 and MiXCR, and retained in-frame beta chains. Each record represents a unique CDR3 protein, reported with the most common genes and DNA among its rows. The sample has 250,000 to 400,000 distinct CDR3 sequences on record, roughly 13% of them singletons. 34% of the sample goes to the ten largest clones. Sequencing input: blood. The receptors derive from a woman between 35 and 50 years old with Graves' ophthalmopathy.

Ten or more counts support this clonotype. V usage is TRBV2 and J usage is TRBJ2-3; D assignment may be TRBD1 or TRBD2 (5 bases each). The V gene's germline CDR1 is SNHLY and CDR2 FYNNEI. V was trimmed by 6 bases and J by 3 bases, leaving 13 bases between them. This CDR3 has 14 residues. The CDR3 DNA reads TGTGCCAGCAGGGATGGGACCAGAACAGATACGCAGTATTTT. This codes for CASRDGTRTDTQYF.

For this clonotype: This may stem from a read error, because a much larger clone lies one nucleotide away. This chain connects TRBV11-2 to TRBJ2-5, with 9 bases identical to TRBD2. The CDR3 loop spans 18 amino acids. Germline CDR1 and CDR2: SGHAT and FQNNGV. The CDR3: CASSLSAGLAGVKETPYF. The CDR3 bases are TGTGCCAGCAGCTTATCAGCGGGTTTAGCGGGAGTAAAAGAGACCCCGTACTTC.

This clonotype has a count of ten or more. CDR3 bases: TGCAGCGTTTCGGGACTAAAGAACACCGGGGAGCTGTTTTTT. It codes for CSVSGLKNTGELFF. The V gene is TRBV29-1, the J gene TRBJ2-2, with 7 bases lining up with TRBD2. Germline values: CDR1 SQVTM, CDR2 ANQGSEA. This CDR3 region has 14 residues. J gave up 1 base and V 5 bases, and 4 bases lay outside the gene matches.

This clonotype has ten or more counts. This sequence joins TRBV9 and TRBJ1-6; unclear D gene. This CDR3 comprises 15 residues. V was cut by 3 bases and J by 6 bases, with 13 bases left in between. CDR1 SGDLS and CDR2 YYNGEE come from the germline V gene. In DNA form, the CDR3 reads TGTGCCAGCAGCGCAAACGGGAGGGCTAATTCACCCCTCCACTTT. Translation: CASSANGRANSPLHF.

Ten or more counts support this clonotype. The chain couples TRBV5-1 to TRBJ1-1; weak D call: TRBD1 (5 bases). The germline V and J ends were trimmed by 2 bases and 1 base, with 9 bases remaining between them. The CDR3 runs to 14 residues. In germline, CDR1 is SGHRS, CDR2 YFSETQ. This chain's CDR3 is CASSLLTENTEAFF. The DNA of the CDR3 is TGCGCCAGCAGCTTACTGACAGAGAACACTGAAGCTTTCTTT.

This clonotype was picked up many times. This chain joins TRBV28 and TRBJ2-2; D might be TRBD2 (6 bases). CDR1 is MDHEN, CDR2 SYDVKM, per germline. Trimming cost V 3 bases and J 2 bases, with 13 bases left between them. This CDR3 is 16 amino acids long. CDR3 in DNA: TGTGCCAGCAGTTTCTCACCGGGGGATAACACCGGGGAGCTGTTTTTT. As protein: CASSFSPGDNTGELFF. Drawing the rest from reference TRBV28 and TRBJ2-2, the complete variable domain is DVKVTQSSRYLVKRTGEKVFLECVQDMDHENMFWYRQDPGLGLRLIYFSYDVKMKEKGDIPEGYSVSREKKERFSLILESASTNQTSMYLCASSFSPGDNTGELFFGEGSRLTVL.

Concerning this clonotype: A single base separates this from a much larger clone, so it may be a read error. The J gene is TRBJ2-7, the V gene TRBV19, with D possibly TRBD1 on 5 matching bases. The CDR3 consists of 15 residues. The germline gives CDR1 LNHDA, CDR2 SQIVND (reference sequence). Here the CDR3 DNA reads TGTGCCAGTGGGCTCTATACGGCAGGGTCCTACGGGCAGTACTTC. Its translation: CASGLYTAGSYGQYF.

This clonotype was counted between two and nine times. The chain uses TRBV6-1 and TRBJ2-1; possibly TRBD2 for D (6 bases). The CDR3 covers 11 residues. Germline V lookup: CDR1 MNHNS, CDR2 SASEGT. V was trimmed by 4 bases and J by 9 bases, leaving 7 bases between them. CDR3 region: CASSVGGEQFF. As DNA, the CDR3 is TGTGCCAGCAGTGTGGGGGGTGAGCAGTTCTTC.

This clonotype was recorded many times. The CDR3 region has the DNA TGTGCCACCCCCGAGGGAGGCGGTAATTCACCCCTCCACTTT. It translates to CATPEGGGNSPLHF. The rearrangement links TRBV7-9 to TRBJ1-6; D is unresolved. The CDR3 is 14 residues long. Germline V gives CDR1 SEHNR, CDR2 FQNEAQ (reference sequence). Trimming cost V 10 bases and J 6 bases, with 16 bases left between them. Full variable domain (outside the CDR3, taken from reference TRBV7-9 and TRBJ1-6): DTGVSQNPRHKITKRGQNVTFRCDPISEHNRLYWYRQTLGQGPEFLTYFQNEAQLEKSRLLSDRFSAERPKGSFSTLEIQRTEQGDSAMYLCATPEGGGNSPLHFGNGTRLTVT.

This clonotype has at least ten counts. This chain connects TRBV20-1 to TRBJ2-7, with TRBD2 identical over 7 bases. The ends lost 0 bases at V and 5 bases at J; junction bases unmatched: 10. Germline CDR1 DFQATT, CDR2 SNEGSKA (reference sequence). The CDR3 loop spans 15 amino acids. The CDR3 sequence: CSARDWGGGDDEQYF. CDR3 coding DNA: TGCAGTGCTAGAGATTGGGGGGGAGGCGATGACGAGCAGTACTTC.